This T cell receptor (beta chain) was found in a study of cytomegalovirus exposure and HLA in healthy donors (dated 2017 in TCRdb). Looking at the study overall: An earlier analysis of roughly 500 of the donors reported 250 to 300 Gb of sequence data and some 100 million unique TCR beta sequences from 150 million to 200 million T cells. An early release that covered fewer than 750 HLA-typed donors contained about 300 gigabases of sequencing data and about 84 million unique TCR sequences. Of the 300 to 500 genotyped donors, roughly 80% were placed in the genetic ancestry cluster associated with self-reported Caucasian donors. The aim of the study was to test whether cataloging public T cell receptors could identify signatures of past pathogen exposure. The study profiled the T cell repertoires of approximately 700 subjects by immunosequencing and related them to cytomegalovirus serostatus. Along with the approximately 600-subject first cohort, a separate validation cohort of over a hundred different subjects was used. High-throughput TCR immunosequencing, statistical association of individual TCRs with disease status, and machine learning were combined to predict cytomegalovirus infection status. To study patterns of TCR occurrence, a later analysis re-analyzed previously published TCR beta repertoires from 666 donors and added high-resolution HLA genotyping. In the later analysis, no new phenotypic data were used to find candidate immune exposures; instead, reliance was placed on TCR beta sequences and their occurrence across donors. An earlier analysis of approximately 640 of the donors applied high-throughput TCR beta sequencing to assess whether each TCR beta V gene segment acted as functional or pseudogenic. Donor age, sex, ethnicity and CMV serostatus were collected together with the repertoire data. In a later genetic analysis, genome-wide SNP genotypes for about three fifths of the roughly 670 donors were used, and that subset was treated as a discovery cohort. All discovery cohort repertoires had been generated using a single sequencing platform. HLA typing included class I and class II loci at four-digit resolution. Typing coverage varied by locus: about 629-640 donors for A, B, C, DRB1 and DQB1; more than 500 for DQA1; 600 to 610 for DPA1; 400 to 480 for DPB1. Four or five DR-DQ haplotypes were treated as single units for association and clustering because of strong linkage in the cohort. On average, 235,054 unique TCR beta nucleotide sequences were sequenced per donor among several hundred genotyped donors of the cohort, with about 17% of those sequences being non-productive. What the authors observed across the whole study: A later analysis reported that several top co-occurrence clusters appeared linked to parvovirus B19, influenza, CMV and Epstein-Barr virus. Specific HLA alleles were associated with 15,000 to 20,000 TCR beta sequences at a false discovery rate of 0.05 in a later analysis. A later genetic analysis associated a missense DCLRE1C variant with V-gene and J-gene trimming of TCR beta chains, and an independent cohort replicated the association. It was suggested by the authors that the approach could potentially be generalized to other disease states and immunological phenotypes. A further reported finding was that TCR beta sequences accurately predicted the HLA-A and HLA-B alleles for most subjects in the first cohort. HLA typing was unavailable for some donors at each locus, so association tests used only the typed subset. The study gave a list of 150 to 200 TCR beta chains associated with cytomegalovirus. A later genetic analysis reported fewer N-insertions in productive TCRs among donors in an Asian-associated ancestry cluster than the roughly 670-donor mean. In a later analysis, the rate of TCR association differed among HLA loci, with DRB1 alleles having the most associated TCRs and HLA-C alleles having the fewest. In a later analysis, most CMV-associated TCR beta chains were found to appear HLA-restricted, with HLA associations seemingly driven largely by CMV exposure. The cohort was sequenced for TCR beta chains only, and without alpha or paired-chain data the features that could be detected were limited. Correlated functional status among segregating V segments might reflect linkage disequilibrium, but an unknown experimental factor could not be ruled out. The classifier was reported to diagnose cytomegalovirus status with high specificity and sensitivity in both the original and validation cohorts. The only immune exposure information available for the cohort was CMV serostatus. Roughly uniform sequencing depth across donors was assumed in presence/absence analyses, although this assumption may not hold. A few of the identified cytomegalovirus-associated TCR beta chains were confirmed in vitro to be specific for cytomegalovirus antigens. In a later analysis, HLA-associated TCR beta chains showed more clonal expansion and lower generation probabilities than non-associated chains that were equally common. Most TCR sequences were seen in very few donors, while some public TCRs were found in many individuals. Assigning TCR associations to individual alleles was difficult when HLA alleles, especially DR and DQ, strongly co-occurred. Because counts were too low, roughly 17 rarely observed V segments, including chromosome 9 orphons, were left out of the earlier analysis of a few hundred of the donors. Some IMGT-functional V segments, including TRBV6-2 and TRBV6-3, could not be distinguished by the 87-base-pair reads and were therefore excluded. In an earlier analysis of under 600 of the donors, most TCR beta V segments were observed in productive rearrangements about 87% or about 30% of the time, broadly matching IMGT annotations. A cluster of highly shared sequence variants was judged likely to represent a technical artifact of the sequencing pipeline.

Reading the germline V gene gives CDR1 KGHSH and CDR2 LQKENI. The V and J ends are trimmed by 3 bases and 0 bases, leaving 11 bases between them. The CDR3 runs 15 amino acids, cysteine and phenylalanine included. The sequence is cut down to CDR3 DNA, 45 bases in frame from base 1. In total, roughly 710 healthy bone marrow donors made up the cohort. All cohort members were sampled while nominally healthy, although unrecorded immune exposures were likely present. The donor was CMV seronegative and was included in the group of over 300 seronegative cohort members. A peripheral blood sample was collected from each donor, and TCR beta sequencing was performed on peripheral blood mononuclear cells. The Qiagen DNeasy Blood Extraction Kit was used to extract genomic DNA from the blood cell samples. Of note for this clone: Its specific antigen is unknown. No base quality information exists; no much larger clone differs at one position.

Receptor amplification or capture employed the immunoSEQ multiplex PCR assay. For the multiplex PCR, a mixture combining 60 forward primers for TCR Vbeta segments and 13 reverse primers for TCR Jbeta segments was used. Amplification of the CDR3 region of rearranged TCR beta genes was performed with a multiplex PCR assay on genomic DNA. Amplified TCR beta libraries were sequenced as 87-base-pair reads on the Illumina HiSeq System. The original methods were these. In a later analysis, tens of millions of unique TCR beta chains were counted across the roughly 670 repertoires, and roughly 9.9 million of these chains were shared by at least two donors. A nearest-neighbor algorithm error-corrected the raw reads and collapsed the reads into unique sequences, merging closely related sequences to remove PCR and sequencing errors. V, D and J gene segments were assigned by aligning CDR3 sequences to IMGT reference sequences. Each retained sequence needed at least a six-nucleotide match to both a V gene segment and a J gene segment. A rearrangement was called productive if the CDR3 had no stop codons and remained in frame with V and J, and every other rearrangement was called non-productive. CDR3 was defined by IMGT convention, running from the second conserved V-encoded cysteine to the conserved J-encoded phenylalanine. The earlier analysis of about 500 of the donors excluded sequences that lacked an unambiguous match to a single V gene segment. In an earlier analysis of a few hundred of the donors, V segments were called functional above 56.7% productive rearrangements and were called segregating when the between-donor standard deviation exceeded 5%. A statistical classification framework was built to diagnose cytomegalovirus status from the catalog of TCR beta chain sequences. In a later analysis, V and J genes were assigned by comparing TCR nucleotide sequences against IMGT/GENE-DB human TR gene sequences. In a later analysis, CDR3 sequences and most-parsimonious VDJ recombination scenarios were assigned using the TCRdist pipeline. In a later analysis, each TCR beta chain was defined by its CDR3 amino acid sequence together with its V-gene family, and reads lacking a unique V-gene family were excluded. To address suspected cross-contamination and a sequencing artifact, a later analysis removed under 600 highly shared, low-generation-probability nucleotide sequences. For each public chain, a later analysis derived a clonal expansion index from normalized ranks of inferred template counts within each repertoire. In a later analysis, generation probabilities were computed using a VDJ recombination model fitted to out-of-frame rearrangements, and the results were checked against IGoR. In a later analysis, hypergeometric tests were used to score TCR-TCR, TCR-HLA and TCR-CMV co-occurrence, with a repertoire-size bias correction applied to TCR pairs. False discovery rates were estimated in a later analysis by permuting HLA or CMV assignments 20 times. A later analysis grouped co-occurring TCRs with DBSCAN, adding TCRdist sequence similarity when clustering within HLA-allele-positive subsets. For co-occurrence clustering, repertoires with fewer than 30,000 or more than 120,000 public chains were excluded, along with 4 to 6 repertoires with anomalous nucleotide sharing. TCRdb provides this immuneACCESS table in a form limited to in-frame rearrangements. Some clones are lacking; in checked studies, under half of them reflect an unresolved V gene, and why the rest are absent is not known. Clonal size and the V and J genes are those of that table, whereas D and trimming came from the DNA. This sample gives about 93,000 clones in total; around three quarters of them show up just once. The ten largest clones add up to approximately 0.56% of the sample.

The TCR originated in a man under 40 in good health and CMV-seronegative. This chain joins TRBV18 to TRBJ1-1, with the D gene too uncertain to name. Specimen: PBMCs. The DNA sequence reads TGTGCCAGCTCACCGGTGAGATTCATGAACACTGAAGCTTTCTTT. It is translated as CASSPVRFMNTEAFF.